What follows are 27 T cell receptor beta chains derived from one specimen sequenced in a study of cytomegalovirus exposure and HLA in healthy donors (dated by TCRdb to the late 2010s). Library creation used the immunoSEQ multiplex PCR assay. For the multiplex PCR, a mixture combining 60 forward primers for TCR Vbeta segments and 13 reverse primers for TCR Jbeta segments was used. Drawn from immuneACCESS, this table holds only the in-frame rearrangements with V and J called that TCRdb kept. Clones are partly lost; checked studies trace under half to an unresolved V gene and leave the rest unexplained. Within this sample are roughly 200,000 clones, with 65% to 90% of them counted one time only. Jointly, the top ten make up around 2.3% of the sample. The source material was PBMCs. The receptors come from a woman aged 50 to 60 in good health and CMV-seronegative.

The chain employs TRBV28 and TRBJ1-5, with a tentative D call TRBD1 (6 bases). V dropped 4 bases and J dropped 1 base, with 14 bases sitting between them. The CDR3 runs 16 residues. Germline V gene lookup returns CDR1 MDHEN and CDR2 SYDVKM. The CDR3 spells CASSSTGTGSNQPQHF. The CDR3 DNA sequence: TGTGCCAGCAGTTCAACAGGGACCGGGAGCAATCAGCCCCAGCATTTT.

The chain employs TRBV7-8 and TRBJ2-7; weak D call: TRBD1 (5 bases). Germline V gene sequence: CDR1 SGHVS, CDR2 FQNEAQ. This CDR3 spans 13 amino acids. V lost 4 bases to trimming and J lost 3 bases, with 10 bases between them. CDR3 bases: TGTGCCAGCAGCTATAGGCAGGGCTACGAGCAGTACTTC. Encoded protein: CASSYRQGYEQYF.

The chain links TRBV6-6 to TRBJ1-5; no clear D gene. Trimming stripped 4 bases from V and 5 bases from J, with 6 bases between. The CDR3 runs 12 residues. Germline V gene data show CDR1 as MNHNY and CDR2 as SVGAGI (reference sequence). CDR3 DNA: TGTGCCAGCAGTTGGGCCGATCAGCCCCAGCATTTT. It codes for CASSWADQPQHF.

The chain uses TRBV6-1 and TRBJ1-2, with D tentatively TRBD1 (6 bases). V was clipped by 5 bases and J by 3 bases, with 10 bases between them. CDR1 MNHNS and CDR2 SASEGT come from the germline V gene. The length of the CDR3 is 13 residues. CDR3 DNA: TGTGCCAGCAGTAACGACAGGTACTATGGCTACACCTTC. Translated, it gives CASSNDRYYGYTF.

This clone has a handful of counts. V and J are TRBV5-1 and TRBJ2-3, with 7 bases identical to TRBD1. Germline lookup yields CDR1 SGHRS and CDR2 YFSETQ. Unmatched junction bases numbered 4, after V lost 4 bases and J lost 2 bases. CDR3 length: 14 amino acids. The CDR3 region has the DNA TGCGCCAGCAGCAACAGGGGAGACACAGATACGCAGTATTTT. Its protein product is CASSNRGDTDTQYF. The variable domain in full, completed from reference TRBV5-1 and TRBJ2-3, reads KAGVTQTPRYLIKTRGQQVTLSCSPISGHRSVSWYQQTPGQGLQFLFEYFSETQRNKGNFPGRFSGRQFSNSRSEMNVSTLELGDSALYLCASSNRGDTDTQYFGPGTRLTVL.

This clone was recorded once. V usage is TRBV19 and J usage is TRBJ1-5; 7 bases map to TRBD1. The CDR3 consists of 16 residues. V lost 3 bases and J lost 0; bases outside the gene matches: 5. Germline values: CDR1 LNHDA, CDR2 SQIVND (reference sequence). The CDR3 protein is CASSILPGGSNQPQHF. The DNA of the CDR3 is TGTGCCAGTAGTATCCTCCCAGGGGGTAGCAATCAGCCCCAGCATTTT.

The V call is TRBV18, the J call TRBJ1-1; 10 bases are shared with TRBD1. The V gene's germline CDR1 is KGHSH and CDR2 LQKENI. Trimming removed 6 bases from V and 1 base from J; junction bases left unmatched: 5. The CDR3 covers 15 residues. This CDR3 is CASSKGQGTNTEAFF. The DNA for the CDR3 is TGTGCCAGCTCCAAGGGACAGGGGACGAACACTGAAGCTTTCTTT.

V is TRBV5-4 and J is TRBJ2-7; 12 positions match TRBD1. CDR1 is SGHNT, CDR2 YYREEE, per germline (reference sequence). The CDR3 totals 15 residues. The V segment lost 1 base and the J segment 5 bases; nucleotides outside the gene matches: 4. DNA for the CDR3: TGTGCCAGCAGCTTGCCGGGACAGGGGGCCCACGAGCAGTACTTC. This codes for CASSLPGQGAHEQYF.

This clone was seen just once. The chain has TRBV18 and TRBJ2-7, with 10 bases identical to TRBD1. The CDR3 is 15 residues long. Per germline, CDR1 KGHSH and CDR2 LQKENI. The trim removed 2 bases at V and 4 bases at J, leaving 5 bases unmatched. CDR3 amino acids: CASSPTGTGDYEQYF. Written as DNA, the CDR3 is TGTGCCAGCTCACCAACCGGGACAGGGGATTACGAGCAGTACTTC.

The CDR3 reads CASSLFPGEETQYF. The CDR3 nucleotides are TGCGCCAGCAGCTTGTTTCCCGGGGAGGAGACCCAGTACTTC. The chain employs TRBV5-1 and TRBJ2-5; a possible D gene is TRBD2 (5 bases). Trimming left V 1 base short and J 5 bases short, with 12 bases between. The CDR3 extends over 14 amino acids. Germline CDR1 and CDR2: SGHRS and YFSETQ.

The chain recombines TRBV5-1 with TRBJ1-1, with 10 bases that match TRBD1. Unmatched junction bases numbered 13, after V lost 4 bases and J lost 4 bases. Germline V CDR1 and CDR2: SGHRS, YFSETQ. The CDR3 has 17 residues. The CDR3 nucleotides are TGCGCCAGCAGCCCAGGACAGGGGGGGTATGTCGGCACTGAAGCTTTCTTT. Protein product: CASSPGQGGYVGTEAFF.

V is TRBV2 and J is TRBJ2-2, with 7 bases fitting TRBD2. With V trimmed by 6 bases and J by 5 bases, 3 bases remained unmatched. CDR3 length equals 13 residues. Germline V gene lookup returns CDR1 SNHLY and CDR2 FYNNEI. The CDR3 DNA sequence: TGTGCCAGCAGACGCGGGAGTACCGGGGAGCTGTTTTTT. Its translation is CASRRGSTGELFF.

This clone appeared once. The chain recombines TRBV10-3 with TRBJ1-6; D ambiguous. Looked up from germline, CDR1 is ENHRY and CDR2 is SYGVKD. CDR3 size: 13 residues. The V end was cut by 2 bases, the J end by 9 bases, with 8 bases between. This CDR3 is CAISERIVSPLHF. Written as DNA, the CDR3 is TGTGCCATCAGTGAGCGTATAGTTTCACCCCTCCACTTT.

The rearrangement uses TRBV5-8 and TRBJ1-2, with D maybe TRBD1 (5 bases). Germline CDR1 is SGHTS and CDR2 is YDEGEE. V was shortened by 1 base and J by 4 bases, with 17 bases between the two germline ends. This CDR3 has 16 amino acids. The CDR3 coding sequence is TGTGCCAGCAGCTTGTCGGGCAGGGTTACGATCTATGGCTACACCTTC. Its translation is CASSLSGRVTIYGYTF.

The rearrangement joins TRBV9 to TRBJ2-1; 10 bases match TRBD2. The junction had 4 bases not matched to a gene; V was cut back by 0 bases and J by 4 bases. This CDR3 spans 16 amino acids. CDR1 is SGDLS, CDR2 YYNGEE, per germline. CDR3 sequence reads: CASSVVGTSVYNEQFF. The CDR3 nucleotides are TGTGCCAGCAGCGTAGTCGGGACTAGCGTGTACAATGAGCAGTTCTTC.

This clone was recorded only once. The CDR3 sequence is CASSFAGGPIGELFF. The CDR3 DNA reads TGTGCCAGCAGCTTCGCGGGAGGGCCTATCGGGGAGCTGTTTTTT. The chain joins TRBV7-9 to TRBJ2-2; 9 bases line up with TRBD2. Germline V CDR1 and CDR2: SEHNR, FQNEAQ (reference sequence). The CDR3 length is 15 residues. Trimming at V came to 3 bases and at J to 7 bases, leaving 6 bases not matched to a gene. Full variable domain (remainder filled in from reference TRBV7-9 and TRBJ2-2): DTGVSQNPRHKITKRGQNVTFRCDPISEHNRLYWYRQTLGQGPEFLTYFQNEAQLEKSRLLSDRFSAERPKGSFSTLEIQRTEQGDSAMYLCASSFAGGPIGELFFGEGSRLTVL.

This clone was seen once. For the CDR3, the DNA is TGTGCCAGCATTAGTCTCGGACAGGAGTTTAACTATGGCTACACCTTC. This gives the protein CASISLGQEFNYGYTF. The rearrangement joins TRBV28 to TRBJ1-2; 7 nucleotides align to TRBD1. CDR3 length: 16 residues. Germline V gives CDR1 MDHEN, CDR2 SYDVKM. V lost 7 bases, J lost 1 base, and 12 bases stayed unmatched.

This clone was observed a handful of times. The chain recombines TRBV6-6 with TRBJ2-5; 7 nucleotides line up with TRBD1. CDR3 length: 15 residues. Trimming removed 4 bases from V and 4 bases from J; junction bases left unmatched: 9. Germline V gene data show CDR1 as MNHNY and CDR2 as SVGAGI (reference sequence). Here the CDR3 DNA reads TGTGCCAGCAGTTTAGGGGGTCAGGGGGTAGAGACCCAGTACTTC. It yields the protein CASSLGGQGVETQYF.

The rearrangement joins TRBV28 to TRBJ2-7; 7 bases agree with TRBD1. V was pared by 10 bases and J by 2 bases, with 8 bases of the junction left unmatched. The germline gives CDR1 MDHEN, CDR2 SYDVKM. CDR3 length: 13 residues. CDR3 loop: CATKGQAAYEQYF. CDR3 coding DNA: TGTGCCACCAAAGGACAGGCAGCCTACGAGCAGTACTTC.

This rearrangement joins TRBV6-5 to TRBJ1-4; D remains ambiguous. Germline V gene sequence: CDR1 MNHEY, CDR2 SVGAGI. V was cut by 0 bases and J by 7 bases, with 15 bases left in between. This CDR3 comprises 16 residues. The CDR3 spells CASSYSFTSSSEKLFF. The CDR3 nucleotides read TGTGCCAGCAGTTACTCGTTCACCTCTAGTAGTGAAAAACTGTTTTTT.

The chain employs TRBV7-2 and TRBJ2-5; TRBD1 aligns across 8 bases. J was trimmed by 4 bases and V by 5 bases; bases with no gene match: 6. Germline lookup yields CDR1 SGHTA and CDR2 FQGNSA. CDR3 length equals 14 residues. In DNA form, the CDR3 reads TGTGCCAGCAGCCCAGGACAGGGTGGAGAGACCCAGTACTTC. Translation gives CASSPGQGGETQYF.

The genes are TRBV10-1 and TRBJ2-2, with TRBD2 identical over 11 bases. CDR3 length: 18 residues. Trimming removed 1 base from V and 3 bases from J; junction bases left unmatched: 7. CDR1 and CDR2 from the germline V gene are WNHNN and SYGVQD (reference sequence). CDR3 sequence: CASSEWGSGRADTGELFF. The CDR3 bases are TGCGCCAGCAGTGAGTGGGGTAGCGGGAGGGCCGACACCGGGGAGCTGTTTTTT.

This chain joins TRBV29-1 and TRBJ2-1; 13 bases align to TRBD2. The CDR3 is 15 amino acids. Germline V lookup: CDR1 SQVTM, CDR2 ANQGSEA. V lost 4 bases to trimming and J lost 9 bases; unmatched junction nucleotides: 9. As DNA, the CDR3 is TGCAGCGTTGGTGGGACTAGCGGGGTCCTGGGTGAGCAGTTCTTC. Its protein is CSVGGTSGVLGEQFF.

V is TRBV4-3 and J is TRBJ2-7; TRBD2 matches at 8 bases. The CDR3 is 19 amino acids. V was pared by 0 bases and J by 6 bases, with 19 bases of the junction left unmatched. Germline values: CDR1 LGHNA, CDR2 YSLEER. CDR3 in DNA: TGCGCCAGCAGCCAAGATCGACTAACCAGTAGCGGGATCCTCGGCGAGCAGTACTTC. This codes for CASSQDRLTSSGILGEQYF.

DNA for the CDR3: TGTGCCAGCAGCGAGTCCGGGACTAGTTCAGATACGCAGTATTTT. Amino acids: CASSESGTSSDTQYF. The gene calls are TRBV7-7 and TRBJ2-3; TRBD2 matches 8 bases. The V gene's germline CDR1 is SSHAT and CDR2 FNYEAQ (reference sequence). The CDR3 covers 15 residues. J gave up 4 bases and V 5 bases, and 8 bases lay outside the gene matches.

The chain uses TRBV11-2 and TRBJ1-1; TRBD1 matches 7 bases. There are 13 residues in the CDR3. J gave up 5 bases and V 1 base, and 1 base lay outside the gene matches. Germline CDR1 SGHAT, CDR2 FQNNGV. The CDR3 sequence: CASSLGDRTEAFF. CDR3 nucleotides: TGTGCCAGCAGCTTAGGGGACAGAACTGAAGCTTTCTTT.

CDR3: CASSRLRGQGFDQPQHF. The CDR3 nucleotides read TGTGCCAGTAGTAGGTTAAGGGGGCAAGGATTCGATCAGCCCCAGCATTTT. This chain connects TRBV19 to TRBJ1-5; 7 positions match TRBD1. This CDR3 is built from 17 residues. After removal of 4 bases from V and 5 bases from J, the junction contained 14 bases not matched to a gene. Germline values: CDR1 LNHDA, CDR2 SQIVND (reference sequence).